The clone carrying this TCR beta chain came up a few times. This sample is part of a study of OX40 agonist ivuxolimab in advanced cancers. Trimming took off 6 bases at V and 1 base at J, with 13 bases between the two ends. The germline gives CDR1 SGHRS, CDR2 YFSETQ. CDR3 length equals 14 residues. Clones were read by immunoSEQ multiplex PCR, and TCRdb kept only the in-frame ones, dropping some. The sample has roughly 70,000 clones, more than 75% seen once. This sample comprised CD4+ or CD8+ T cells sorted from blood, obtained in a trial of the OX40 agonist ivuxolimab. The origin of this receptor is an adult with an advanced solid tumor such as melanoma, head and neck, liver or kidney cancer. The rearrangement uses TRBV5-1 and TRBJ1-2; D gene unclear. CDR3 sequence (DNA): TGCGCCAGCAAAGAAAAGACCAATAACTATGGCTACACCTTC. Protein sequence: CASKEKTNNYGYTF. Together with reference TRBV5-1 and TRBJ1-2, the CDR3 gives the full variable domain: KAGVTQTPRYLIKTRGQQVTLSCSPISGHRSVSWYQQTPGQGLQFLFEYFSETQRNKGNFPGRFSGRQFSNSRSEMNVSTLELGDSALYLCASKEKTNNYGYTFGSGTRLTVV.